Below, one T cell receptor (beta chain) is given with its context. This specimen belongs to a study of CD8+ T cells in alopecia areata. Following RNA extraction, reverse transcription yielded cDNA that acted as the sequencing template. Some clones are missing from TCRdb's copy, which holds only in-frame ones; the method was immunoSEQ multiplex PCR. The table shows approximately 180,000 clones, with 50% to 70% occurring only once. Sequenced here: CD4+ T cells sorted from blood, sampled at week 0. The TCR originated in a human donor with alopecia areata.

The CDR3 DNA is TGTGCCAGTAGTATTAGGGGACAAAGCACAGATACGCAGTATTTT. Residues: CASSIRGQSTDTQYF. V usage is TRBV19 and J usage is TRBJ2-3, with D perhaps TRBD1 (6 bases). V lost 3 bases to trimming and J lost 0 bases, with 10 bases between them. The germline V gene encodes CDR1 LNHDA and CDR2 SQIVND (reference sequence). The CDR3 is 15 residues long.